There are a few counts of the clone carrying this T cell receptor beta chain. Its specificity is not known. TCRdb analysed the reads with MiXCR anew, one entry per CDR3 protein. The table has about 150,000 distinct CDR3 sequences, more than 30% seen once. The data are from a study of T cell repertoires in cytomegalovirus infection. V shed 0 bases, J shed 2 bases, and the junction held 4 bases outside the gene matches. CDR1 is SGHRS, CDR2 YFSETQ, per germline. This CDR3 comprises 15 residues. This clonotype originated in a human donor in good health (CMV status not recorded). Some clones in this sample may be carry-over from other donors' samples. J is TRBJ1-1 and V is TRBV5-1; 7 nucleotides line up with TRBD1. The sequences come from CD8+ T cells from cultured PBMCs, collected from culture after CMV antigen stimulation. The CDR3 DNA follows: TGCGCCAGCAGCTTGGAGGGACAGCAAAACACTGAAGCTTTCTTT. Protein product: CASSLEGQQNTEAFF.